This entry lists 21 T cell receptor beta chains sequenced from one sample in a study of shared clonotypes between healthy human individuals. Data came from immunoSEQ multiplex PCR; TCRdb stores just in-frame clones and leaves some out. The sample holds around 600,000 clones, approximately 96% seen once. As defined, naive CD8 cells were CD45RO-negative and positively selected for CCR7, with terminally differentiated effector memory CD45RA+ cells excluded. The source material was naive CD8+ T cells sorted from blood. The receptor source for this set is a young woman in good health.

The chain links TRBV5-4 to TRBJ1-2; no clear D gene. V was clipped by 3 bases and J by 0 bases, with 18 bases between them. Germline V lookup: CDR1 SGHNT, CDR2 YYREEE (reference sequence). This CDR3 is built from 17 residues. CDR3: CASSYHSKGLANYGYTF. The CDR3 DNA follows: TGTGCCAGCAGCTACCATAGCAAGGGCCTAGCTAACTATGGCTACACCTTC.

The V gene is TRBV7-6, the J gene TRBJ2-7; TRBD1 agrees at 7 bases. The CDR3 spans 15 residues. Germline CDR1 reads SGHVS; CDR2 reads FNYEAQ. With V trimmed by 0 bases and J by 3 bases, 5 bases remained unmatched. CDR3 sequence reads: CASSLAETGNYEQYF. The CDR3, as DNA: TGTGCCAGCAGCTTAGCCGAGACAGGGAACTACGAGCAGTACTTC.

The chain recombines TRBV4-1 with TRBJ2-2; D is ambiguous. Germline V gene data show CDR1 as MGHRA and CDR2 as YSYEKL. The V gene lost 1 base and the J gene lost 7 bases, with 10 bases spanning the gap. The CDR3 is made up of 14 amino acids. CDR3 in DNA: TGCGCCAGCAGCCAAGCTTTCGGATACGGGGAGCTGTTTTTT. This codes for CASSQAFGYGELFF.

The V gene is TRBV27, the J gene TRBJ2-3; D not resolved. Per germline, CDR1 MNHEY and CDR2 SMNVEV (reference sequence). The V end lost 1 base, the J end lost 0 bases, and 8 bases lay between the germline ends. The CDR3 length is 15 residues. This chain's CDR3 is CASSLYAASTDTQYF. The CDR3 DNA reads TGTGCCAGCAGTTTATACGCGGCCAGCACAGATACGCAGTATTTT.

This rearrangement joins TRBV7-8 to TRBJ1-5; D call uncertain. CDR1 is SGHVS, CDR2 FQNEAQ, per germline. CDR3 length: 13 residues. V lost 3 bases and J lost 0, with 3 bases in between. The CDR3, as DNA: TGTGCCAGCAGCTTTGATAGCAATCAGCCCCAGCATTTT. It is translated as CASSFDSNQPQHF.

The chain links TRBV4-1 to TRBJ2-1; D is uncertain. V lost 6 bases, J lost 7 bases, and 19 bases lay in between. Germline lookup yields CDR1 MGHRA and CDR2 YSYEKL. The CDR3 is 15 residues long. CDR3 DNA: TGCGCCAGCAGGCCTATCGGCGGCCCCCGGAATGAGCAGTTCTTC. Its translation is CASRPIGGPRNEQFF.

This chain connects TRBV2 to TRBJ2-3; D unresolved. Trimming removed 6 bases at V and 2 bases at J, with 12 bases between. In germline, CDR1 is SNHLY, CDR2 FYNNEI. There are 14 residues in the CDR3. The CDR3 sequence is CASRDLTLTDTQYF. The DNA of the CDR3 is TGTGCCAGCAGGGACCTTACCCTCACAGATACGCAGTATTTT.

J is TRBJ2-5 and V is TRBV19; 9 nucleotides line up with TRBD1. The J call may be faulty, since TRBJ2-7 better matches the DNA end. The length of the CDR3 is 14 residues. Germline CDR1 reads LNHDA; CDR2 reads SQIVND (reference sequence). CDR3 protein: CASSGQGTTYEQYF. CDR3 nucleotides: TGTGCCAGTAGTGGACAGGGGACAACCTACGAGCAGTACTTC.

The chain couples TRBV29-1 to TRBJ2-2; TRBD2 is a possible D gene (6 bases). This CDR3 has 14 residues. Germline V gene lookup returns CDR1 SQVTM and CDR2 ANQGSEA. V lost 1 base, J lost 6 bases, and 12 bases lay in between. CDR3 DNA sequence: TGCAGCGTTGAAGGGACTAACGGTGCCGGGGAGCTGTTTTTT. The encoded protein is CSVEGTNGAGELFF.

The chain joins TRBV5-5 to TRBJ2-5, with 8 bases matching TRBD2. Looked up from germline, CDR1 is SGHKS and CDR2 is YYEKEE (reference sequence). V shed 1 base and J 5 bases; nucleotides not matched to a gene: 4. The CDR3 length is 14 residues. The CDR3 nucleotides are TGTGCCAGCAGCTTGTGGTCGGGAGGGGAGACCCAGTACTTC. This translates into CASSLWSGGETQYF. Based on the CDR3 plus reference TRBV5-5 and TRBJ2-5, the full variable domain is DAGVTQSPTHLIKTRGQQVTLRCSPISGHKSVSWYQQVLGQGPQFIFQYYEKEERGRGNFPDRFSARQFPNYSSELNVNALLLGDSALYLCASSLWSGGETQYFGPGTRLLVL.

The CDR3 nucleotides are TGCAGCGTTGAAGATGGGATAAACTCTGGAAACACCATATATTTT. It encodes CSVEDGINSGNTIYF. The gene calls are TRBV29-1 and TRBJ1-3, with unresolved D. With 0 bases removed from V and 0 bases from J, the gap between germline ends came to 9 bases. The CDR3 runs 15 residues. The germline V gene encodes CDR1 SQVTM and CDR2 ANQGSEA.

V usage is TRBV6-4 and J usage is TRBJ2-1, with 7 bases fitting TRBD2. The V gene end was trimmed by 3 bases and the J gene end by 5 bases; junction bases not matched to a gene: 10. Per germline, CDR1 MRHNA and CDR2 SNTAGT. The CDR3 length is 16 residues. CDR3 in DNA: TGTGCCAGCAGTGAAAAACTATGGGGAGGGAACAATGAGCAGTTCTTC. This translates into CASSEKLWGGNNEQFF.

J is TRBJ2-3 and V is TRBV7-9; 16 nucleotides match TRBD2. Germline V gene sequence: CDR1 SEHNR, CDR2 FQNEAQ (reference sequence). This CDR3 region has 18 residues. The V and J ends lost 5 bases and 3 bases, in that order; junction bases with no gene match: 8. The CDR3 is CASSGSGLAGGPTDTQYF. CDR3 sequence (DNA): TGTGCCAGCAGCGGATCGGGACTAGCGGGAGGGCCGACAGATACGCAGTATTTT.

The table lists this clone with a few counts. CDR3 region: CASTPGTGFGYTF. CDR3 sequence (DNA): TGTGCCAGCACCCCCGGGACAGGGTTTGGCTACACCTTC. V gene TRBV27 combines with J gene TRBJ1-2; 9 nucleotides match TRBD1. V lost 7 bases, J lost 7 bases, and 7 bases stayed unmatched. The CDR3 runs 13 residues. The germline V gene encodes CDR1 MNHEY and CDR2 SMNVEV (reference sequence).

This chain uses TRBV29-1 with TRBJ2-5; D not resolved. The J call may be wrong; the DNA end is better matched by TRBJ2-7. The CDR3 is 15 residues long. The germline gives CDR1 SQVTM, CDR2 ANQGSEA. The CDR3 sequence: CSATIIDTARYEQYF. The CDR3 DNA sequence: TGCAGCGCCACAATCATAGACACGGCTAGATACGAGCAGTACTTC.

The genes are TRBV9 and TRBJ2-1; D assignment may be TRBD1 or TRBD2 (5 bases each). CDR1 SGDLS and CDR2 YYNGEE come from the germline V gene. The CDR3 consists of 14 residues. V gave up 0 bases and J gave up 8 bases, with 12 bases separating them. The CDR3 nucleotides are TGTGCCAGCAGCGTAGACGGGACGGTGGATGAGCAGTTCTTC. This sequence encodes CASSVDGTVDEQFF.

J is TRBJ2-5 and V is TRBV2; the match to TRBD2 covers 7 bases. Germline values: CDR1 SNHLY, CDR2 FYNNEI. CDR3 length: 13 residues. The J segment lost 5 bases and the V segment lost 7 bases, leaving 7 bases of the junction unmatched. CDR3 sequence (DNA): TGTGCCAGCATGGGGAGGGGTGGGGAGACCCAGTACTTC. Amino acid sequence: CASMGRGGETQYF.

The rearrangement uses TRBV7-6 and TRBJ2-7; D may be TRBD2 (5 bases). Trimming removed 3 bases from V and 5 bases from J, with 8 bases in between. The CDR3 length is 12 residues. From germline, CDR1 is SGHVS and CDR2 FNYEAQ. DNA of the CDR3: TGTGCCAGCAGCTTTGGAGCGGACGAGCAGTACTTC. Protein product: CASSFGADEQYF.

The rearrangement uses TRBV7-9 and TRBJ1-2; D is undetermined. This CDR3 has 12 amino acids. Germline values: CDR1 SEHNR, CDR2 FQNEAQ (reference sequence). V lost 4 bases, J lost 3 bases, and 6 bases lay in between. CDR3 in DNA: TGTGCCAGCAGCTCAGACCACTATGGCTACACCTTC. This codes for CASSSDHYGYTF.

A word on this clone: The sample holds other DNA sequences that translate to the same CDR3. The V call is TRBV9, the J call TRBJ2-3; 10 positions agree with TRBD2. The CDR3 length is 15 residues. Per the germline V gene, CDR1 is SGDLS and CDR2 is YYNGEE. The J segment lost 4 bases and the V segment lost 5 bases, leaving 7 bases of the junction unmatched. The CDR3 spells CASSPLAGAADTQYF. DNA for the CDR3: TGTGCCAGCAGTCCCCTAGCGGGAGCGGCAGATACGCAGTATTTT.

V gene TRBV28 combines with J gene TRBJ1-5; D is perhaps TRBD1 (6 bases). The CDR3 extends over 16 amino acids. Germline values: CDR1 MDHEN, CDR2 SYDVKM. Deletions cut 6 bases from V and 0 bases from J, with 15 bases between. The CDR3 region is CASRTPGAYSNQPQHF. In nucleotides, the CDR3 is TGTGCCAGCAGGACCCCAGGGGCCTATAGCAATCAGCCCCAGCATTTT.